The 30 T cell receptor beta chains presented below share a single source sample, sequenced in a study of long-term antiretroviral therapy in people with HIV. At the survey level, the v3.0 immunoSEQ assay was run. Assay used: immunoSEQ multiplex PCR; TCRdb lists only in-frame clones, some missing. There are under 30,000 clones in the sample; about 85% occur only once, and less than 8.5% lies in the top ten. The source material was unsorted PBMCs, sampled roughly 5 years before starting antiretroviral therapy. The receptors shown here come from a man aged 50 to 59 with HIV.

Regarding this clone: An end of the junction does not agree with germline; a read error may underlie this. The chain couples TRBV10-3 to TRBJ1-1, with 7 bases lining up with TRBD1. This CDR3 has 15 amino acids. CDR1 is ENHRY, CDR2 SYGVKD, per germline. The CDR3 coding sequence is TGTGCCATCAGTGGGAGCAGGGGGTCCAACAGTGAAGCTTTCTTT. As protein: CAISGSRGSNSEAFF.

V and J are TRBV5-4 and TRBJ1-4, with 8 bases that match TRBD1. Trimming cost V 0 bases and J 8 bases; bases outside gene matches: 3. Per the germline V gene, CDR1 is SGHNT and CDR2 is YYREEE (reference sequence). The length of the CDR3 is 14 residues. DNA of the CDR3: TGTGCCAGCAGCTTGGGACAGGGGCGGGAAAAACTGTTTTTT. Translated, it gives CASSLGQGREKLFF.

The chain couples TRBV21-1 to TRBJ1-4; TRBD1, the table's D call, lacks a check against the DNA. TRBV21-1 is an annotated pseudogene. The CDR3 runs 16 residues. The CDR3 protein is CASSKGAGQGNEKLFF. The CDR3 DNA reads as TGTGCCAGCAGCAAAGGTGCGGGACAGGGTAATGAAAAACTGTTTTTT.

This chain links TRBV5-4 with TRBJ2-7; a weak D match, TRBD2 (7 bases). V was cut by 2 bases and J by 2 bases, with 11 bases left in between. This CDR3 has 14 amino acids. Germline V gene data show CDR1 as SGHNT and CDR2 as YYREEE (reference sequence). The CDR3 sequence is CASSFLGGAYEQYF. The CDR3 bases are TGTGCCAGCAGCTTTTTAGGGGGGGCCTACGAGCAGTACTTC.

CDR3 nucleotides: TGCGCCAGCAGTGTTCTAGCGGCCTCCTCCTACAATGAGCAGTTCTTC. Translation gives CASSVLAASSYNEQFF. The J gene is TRBJ2-1, the V gene TRBV10-1; 7 nucleotides line up with TRBD2. V was clipped by 4 bases and J by 0 bases; unmatched bases: 6. The CDR3 runs 16 residues. Germline-derived CDR1 and CDR2 are WNHNN and SYGVQD (reference sequence).

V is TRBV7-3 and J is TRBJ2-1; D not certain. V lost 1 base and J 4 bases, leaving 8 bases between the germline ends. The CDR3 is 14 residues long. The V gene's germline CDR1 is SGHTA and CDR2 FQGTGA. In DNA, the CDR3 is TGTGCCAGCAGCTTAAAGGACGGGTACAATGAGCAGTTCTTC. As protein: CASSLKDGYNEQFF.

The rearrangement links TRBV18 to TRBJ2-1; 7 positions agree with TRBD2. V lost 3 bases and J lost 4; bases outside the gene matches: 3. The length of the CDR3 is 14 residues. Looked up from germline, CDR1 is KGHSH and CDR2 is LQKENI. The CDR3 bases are TGTGCCAGCTCACCGGGGGGGACTTACAATGAGCAGTTCTTC. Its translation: CASSPGGTYNEQFF. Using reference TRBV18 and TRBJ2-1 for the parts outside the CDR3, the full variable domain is NAGVMQNPRHLVRRRGQEARLRCSPMKGHSHVYWYRQLPEEGLKFMVYLQKENIIDESGMPKERFSAEFPKEGPSILRIQQVVRGDSAAYFCASSPGGTYNEQFFGPGTRLTVL.

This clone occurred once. The CDR3 spells CASSIGTNSREREQFF. In DNA form, the CDR3 reads TGTGCCAGTAGTATTGGGACAAACTCCCGGGAGCGTGAGCAGTTCTTC. This rearrangement joins TRBV19 to TRBJ2-1, with D perhaps given as TRBD1 or TRBD2 (6 bases each). CDR1 and CDR2 (germline): LNHDA, SQIVND (reference sequence). CDR3 size: 16 residues. The germline V and J ends were trimmed by 3 bases and 9 bases, with 21 bases remaining between them.

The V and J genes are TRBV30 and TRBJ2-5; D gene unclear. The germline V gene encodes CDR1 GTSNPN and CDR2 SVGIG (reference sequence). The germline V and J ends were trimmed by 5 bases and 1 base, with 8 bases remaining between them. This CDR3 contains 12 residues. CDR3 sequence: CAWGTTQETQYF. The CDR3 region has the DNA TGTGCCTGGGGAACTACCCAAGAGACCCAGTACTTC.

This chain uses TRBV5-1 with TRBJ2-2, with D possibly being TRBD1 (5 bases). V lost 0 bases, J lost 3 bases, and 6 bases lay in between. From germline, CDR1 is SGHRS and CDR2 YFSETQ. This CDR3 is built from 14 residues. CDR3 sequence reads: CASSLGQHTGELFF. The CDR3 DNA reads TGCGCCAGCAGCTTGGGACAGCACACCGGGGAGCTGTTTTTT.

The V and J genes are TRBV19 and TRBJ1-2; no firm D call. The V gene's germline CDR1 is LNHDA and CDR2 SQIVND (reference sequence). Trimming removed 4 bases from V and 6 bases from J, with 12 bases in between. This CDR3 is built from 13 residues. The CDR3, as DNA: TGTGCCAGTAGTACAAGTACAGTCGATGGCTACACCTTC. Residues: CASSTSTVDGYTF. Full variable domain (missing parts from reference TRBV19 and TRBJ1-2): DGGITQSPKYLFRKEGQNVTLSCEQNLNHDAMYWYRQDPGQGLRLIYYSQIVNDFQKGDIAEGYSVSREKKESFPLTVTSAQKNPTAFYLCASSTSTVDGYTFGSGTRLTVV.

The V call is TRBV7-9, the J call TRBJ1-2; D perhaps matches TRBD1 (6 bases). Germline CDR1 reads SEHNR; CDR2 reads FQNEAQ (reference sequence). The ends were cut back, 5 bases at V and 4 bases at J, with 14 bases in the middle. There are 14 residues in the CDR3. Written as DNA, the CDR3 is TGTGCCAGCAGCGCTGGCAGGGGCGTCTATGGCTACACCTTC. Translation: CASSAGRGVYGYTF.

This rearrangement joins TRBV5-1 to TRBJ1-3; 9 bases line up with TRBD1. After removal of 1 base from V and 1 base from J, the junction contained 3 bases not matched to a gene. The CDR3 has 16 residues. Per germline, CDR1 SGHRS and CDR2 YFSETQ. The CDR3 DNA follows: TGCGCCAGCAGCTTGACAGGGGGCTTATCTGGAAACACCATATATTTT. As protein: CASSLTGGLSGNTIYF.

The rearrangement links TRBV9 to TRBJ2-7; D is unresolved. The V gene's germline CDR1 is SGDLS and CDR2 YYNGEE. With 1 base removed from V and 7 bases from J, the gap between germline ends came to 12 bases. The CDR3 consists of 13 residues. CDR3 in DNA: TGTGCCAGCAGCGTAATGGGCGGTCGGGAGCAGTACTTC. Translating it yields CASSVMGGREQYF. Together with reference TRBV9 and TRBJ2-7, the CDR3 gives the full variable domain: DSGVTQTPKHLITATGQRVTLRCSPRSGDLSVYWYQQSLDQGLQFLIQYYNGEERAKGNILERFSAQQFPDLHSELNLSSLELGDSALYFCASSVMGGREQYFGPGTRLTVT.

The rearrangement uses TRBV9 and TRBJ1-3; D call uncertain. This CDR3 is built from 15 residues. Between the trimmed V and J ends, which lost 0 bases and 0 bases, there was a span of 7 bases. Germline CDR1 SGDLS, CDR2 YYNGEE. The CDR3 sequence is CASSVGWSSGNTIYF. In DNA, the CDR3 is TGTGCCAGCAGCGTAGGATGGTCCTCTGGAAACACCATATATTTT.

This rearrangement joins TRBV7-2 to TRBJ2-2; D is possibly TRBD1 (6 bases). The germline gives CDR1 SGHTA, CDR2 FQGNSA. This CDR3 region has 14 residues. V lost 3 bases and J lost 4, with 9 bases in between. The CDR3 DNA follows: TGTGCCAGCAGCTTGGCCAGGGGCACCGGGGAGCTGTTTTTT. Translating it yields CASSLARGTGELFF.

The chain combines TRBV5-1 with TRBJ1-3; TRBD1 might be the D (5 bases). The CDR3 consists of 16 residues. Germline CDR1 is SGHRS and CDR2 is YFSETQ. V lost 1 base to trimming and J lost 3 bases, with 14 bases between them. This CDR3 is CASSLLAGEGGNTIYF. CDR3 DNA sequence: TGCGCCAGCAGCTTGTTGGCGGGGGAAGGTGGAAACACCATATATTTT.

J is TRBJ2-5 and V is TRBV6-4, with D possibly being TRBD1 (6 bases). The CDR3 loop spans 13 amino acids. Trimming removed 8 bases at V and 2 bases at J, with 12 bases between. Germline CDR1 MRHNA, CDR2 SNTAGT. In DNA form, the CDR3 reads TGTGCCAGCGCCCGACAGGCTCAAGAGACCCAGTACTTC. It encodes CASARQAQETQYF.

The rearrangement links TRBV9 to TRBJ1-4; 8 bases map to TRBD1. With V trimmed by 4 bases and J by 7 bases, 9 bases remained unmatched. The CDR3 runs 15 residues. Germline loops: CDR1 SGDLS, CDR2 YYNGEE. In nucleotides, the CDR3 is TGTGCCAGCAGCTTTGGACAGGGAGGGGGTGAAAAACTGTTTTTT. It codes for CASSFGQGGGEKLFF.

DNA of the CDR3: TGTGCCTGGGGAAACACCTTCTCTGGAAACACCATATATTTT. Its translation: CAWGNTFSGNTIYF. The chain is built from TRBV30 and TRBJ1-3; unclear D gene. V lost 5 bases, J lost 0 bases, and 11 bases lay in between. This CDR3 spans 14 amino acids. The V gene's germline CDR1 is GTSNPN and CDR2 SVGIG (reference sequence).

CDR3 sequence (DNA): TGTGCCAGCAGCCAAGTCCACTACGAGCAGTACTTC. Translation: CASSQVHYEQYF. The chain joins TRBV14 to TRBJ2-7; D remains ambiguous. The CDR3 runs to 12 residues. V was clipped by 1 base and J by 3 bases, with 4 bases between them. Germline V gives CDR1 SGHDN, CDR2 FVKESK.

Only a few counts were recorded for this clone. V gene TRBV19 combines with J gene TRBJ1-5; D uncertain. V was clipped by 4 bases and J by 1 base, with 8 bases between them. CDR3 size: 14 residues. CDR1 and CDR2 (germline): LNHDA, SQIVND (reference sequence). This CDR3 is CASSKGRSNQPQHF. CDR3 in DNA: TGTGCCAGTAGTAAGGGCAGGAGCAATCAGCCCCAGCATTTT.

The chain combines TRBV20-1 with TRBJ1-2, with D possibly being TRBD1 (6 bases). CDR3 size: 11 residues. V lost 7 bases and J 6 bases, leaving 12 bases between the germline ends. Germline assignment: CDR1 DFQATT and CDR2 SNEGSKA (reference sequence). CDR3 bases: TGCAGTGACACAGGGAATAATGGCTACACCTTC. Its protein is CSDTGNNGYTF.

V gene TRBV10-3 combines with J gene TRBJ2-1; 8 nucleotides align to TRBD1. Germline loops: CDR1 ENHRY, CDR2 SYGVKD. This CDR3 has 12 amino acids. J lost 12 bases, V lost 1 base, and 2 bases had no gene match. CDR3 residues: CAISEWTGRQFF. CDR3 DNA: TGTGCCATCAGTGAGTGGACAGGGAGGCAGTTCTTC.

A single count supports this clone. The CDR3 spells CASSLGQFGNTIYF. CDR3 nucleotide sequence: TGCGCCAGCAGCCTGGGACAGTTTGGAAACACCATATATTTT. The chain has TRBV5-1 and TRBJ1-3; 7 bases line up with TRBD1. There are 14 residues in the CDR3. Trimming cost V 4 bases and J 3 bases; bases outside gene matches: 4. Germline V gene lookup returns CDR1 SGHRS and CDR2 YFSETQ.

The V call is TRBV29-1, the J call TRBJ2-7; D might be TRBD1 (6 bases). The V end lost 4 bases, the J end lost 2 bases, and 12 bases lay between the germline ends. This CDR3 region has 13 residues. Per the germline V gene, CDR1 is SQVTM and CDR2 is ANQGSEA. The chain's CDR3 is CSVAGEVTYEQYF. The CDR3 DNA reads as TGCAGCGTTGCAGGGGAAGTCACCTACGAGCAGTACTTC.

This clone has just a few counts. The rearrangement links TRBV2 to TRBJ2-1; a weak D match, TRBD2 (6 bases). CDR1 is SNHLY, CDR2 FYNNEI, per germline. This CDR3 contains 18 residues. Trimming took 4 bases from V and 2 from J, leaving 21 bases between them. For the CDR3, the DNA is TGTGCCAGCAGTGCCCCGCGCTCCAGCGGGTTGGCCTACAATGAGCAGTTCTTC. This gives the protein CASSAPRSSGLAYNEQFF. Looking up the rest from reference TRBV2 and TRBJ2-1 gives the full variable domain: EPEVTQTPSHQVTQMGQEVILRCVPISNHLYFYWYRQILGQKVEFLVSFYNNEISEKSEIFDDQFSVERPDGSNFTLKIRSTKLEDSAMYFCASSAPRSSGLAYNEQFFGPGTRLTVL.

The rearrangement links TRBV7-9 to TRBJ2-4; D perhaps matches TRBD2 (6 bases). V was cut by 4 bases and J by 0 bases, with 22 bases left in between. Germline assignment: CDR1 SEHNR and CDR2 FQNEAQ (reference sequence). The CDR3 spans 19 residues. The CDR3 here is CASSSYPASAGLAKNIQYF. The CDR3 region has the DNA TGTGCCAGCAGCTCTTACCCCGCTTCCGCGGGACTAGCCAAAAACATTCAGTACTTC. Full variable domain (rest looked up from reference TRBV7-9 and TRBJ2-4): DTGVSQNPRHKITKRGQNVTFRCDPISEHNRLYWYRQTLGQGPEFLTYFQNEAQLEKSRLLSDRFSAERPKGSFSTLEIQRTEQGDSAMYLCASSSYPASAGLAKNIQYFGAGTRLSVL.

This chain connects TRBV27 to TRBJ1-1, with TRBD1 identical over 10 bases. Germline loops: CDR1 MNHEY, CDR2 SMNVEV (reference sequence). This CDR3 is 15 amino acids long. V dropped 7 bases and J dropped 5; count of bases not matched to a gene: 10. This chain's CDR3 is CASIPLGQGWTEAFF. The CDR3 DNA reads TGTGCCAGCATTCCATTGGGACAGGGGTGGACTGAAGCTTTCTTT.

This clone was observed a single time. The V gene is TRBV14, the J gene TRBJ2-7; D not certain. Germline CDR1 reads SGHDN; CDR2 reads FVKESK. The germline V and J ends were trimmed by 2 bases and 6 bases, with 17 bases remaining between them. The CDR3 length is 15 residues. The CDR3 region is CASSQSTPEASEQYF. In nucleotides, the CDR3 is TGTGCCAGCAGCCAAAGCACGCCCGAGGCTAGCGAGCAGTACTTC.